The 18 T cell receptor beta chains in this list originate from one sample, sequenced in a study of blood T cell repertoires in COVID-19. The protocol was immunoSEQ multiplex PCR, while the TCRdb copy is restricted to in-frame clones and leaves out a portion. The table lists about 350,000 clones, more than 70% of them singletons. The sample was PBMCs or T cells enriched from blood (not recorded which). These receptors all stem from a woman under 40 who had been exposed to COVID-19.

V gene TRBV15 combines with J gene TRBJ1-2; D might be TRBD1 (5 bases). V gave up 3 bases and J gave up 0 bases, with 17 bases separating them. CDR1 and CDR2 from the germline V gene are LNHNV and YYDKDF (reference sequence). The CDR3 totals 17 residues. As DNA, the CDR3 is TGTGCCACCAGCAGGGGAAGCGGGGGGTACTCTAACTATGGCTACACCTTC. It translates to CATSRGSGGYSNYGYTF.

This rearrangement joins TRBV27 to TRBJ2-3; the match to TRBD1 covers 7 bases. This CDR3 has 13 amino acids. J gave up 4 bases and V 2 bases, and 0 bases lay outside the gene matches. Germline V gene lookup returns CDR1 MNHEY and CDR2 SMNVEV (reference sequence). CDR3 residues: CASSLQGADTQYF. The CDR3 coding sequence is TGTGCCAGCAGTTTACAGGGGGCAGATACGCAGTATTTT.

This chain links TRBV6-5 with TRBJ1-1; a possible D gene is TRBD1 (6 bases). The CDR3 extends over 14 amino acids. CDR1 is MNHEY, CDR2 SVGAGI, per germline. V shed 2 bases and J shed 5 bases, with 12 bases lying between them. The CDR3 DNA follows: TGTGCCAGCAGTTACGTACAGGGAGGGACTGAAGCTTTCTTT. Protein: CASSYVQGGTEAFF.

The rearrangement joins TRBV6-5 to TRBJ1-1, with 7 nucleotides matching TRBD1. Losses at the gene ends were 5 bases for V and 4 bases for J; bases not matched to a gene: 7. The CDR3 extends over 14 amino acids. CDR1 is MNHEY and CDR2 is SVGAGI in the germline V gene. The CDR3 reads CASSSRGTGTEAFF. The CDR3 region has the DNA TGTGCCAGCAGTAGCAGGGGGACCGGCACTGAAGCTTTCTTT.

The rearrangement uses TRBV14 and TRBJ2-2; 8 bases line up with TRBD1. The CDR3 extends over 14 amino acids. From germline, CDR1 is SGHDN and CDR2 FVKESK. The trim removed 5 bases at V and 5 bases at J, leaving 4 bases unmatched. CDR3 coding DNA: TGTGCCAGCAGCGGACAGGGAGGAACCGGGGAGCTGTTTTTT. This encodes CASSGQGGTGELFF. The whole variable domain, remainder taken from reference TRBV14 and TRBJ2-2, is EAGVTQFPSHSVIEKGQTVTLRCDPISGHDNLYWYRRVMGKEIKFLLHFVKESKQDESGMPNNRFLAERTGGTYSTLKVQPAELEDSGVYFCASSGQGGTGELFFGEGSRLTVL.

J is TRBJ1-5 and V is TRBV30, with a tentative D call TRBD1 (5 bases). Germline V CDR1 and CDR2: GTSNPN, SVGIG (reference sequence). The CDR3 covers 15 residues. Trimming stripped 2 bases from V and 3 bases from J, with 14 bases between. CDR3 coding DNA: TGTGCCTGGAGTCGGGCGACAGCCTTCAATCAGCCCCAGCATTTT. Translation: CAWSRATAFNQPQHF.

The CDR3 region is CASSKPPGGAFPDTQYF. In nucleotides, the CDR3 is TGTGCCAGCAGTAAACCTCCAGGGGGCGCATTTCCAGATACGCAGTATTTT. V usage is TRBV27 and J usage is TRBJ2-3; 8 bases map to TRBD1. From germline, CDR1 is MNHEY and CDR2 SMNVEV (reference sequence). This CDR3 has 17 amino acids. V was clipped by 5 bases and J by 4 bases; unmatched bases: 14.

The rearrangement uses TRBV7-3 and TRBJ2-2; 7 bases are shared with TRBD1. Germline CDR1 is SGHTA and CDR2 is FQGTGA. There are 13 residues in the CDR3. Trimming took 4 bases from V and 4 from J; bases not matched to a gene: 0. For the CDR3, the DNA is TGTGCCAGCAGCTCAGGGGGCACCGGGGAGCTGTTTTTT. Protein: CASSSGGTGELFF. The whole variable domain, remainder taken from reference TRBV7-3 and TRBJ2-2, is GAGVSQTPSNKVTEKGKYVELRCDPISGHTALYWYRQSLGQGPEFLIYFQGTGAADDSGLPNDRFFAVRPEGSVSTLKIQRTERGDSAVYLCASSSGGTGELFFGEGSRLTVL.

V and J are TRBV21-1 and TRBJ1-2; the tabulated D call, TRBD1, remains unverified against the DNA. TRBV21-1 is a recognized pseudogene. The CDR3 length is 14 residues. CDR3 sequence: CASSKTGGRNGYTF. The CDR3, as DNA: TGTGCCAGCAGCAAGACAGGGGGGAGGAATGGCTACACCTTC.

V is TRBV6-2 or TRBV6-3 and J is TRBJ2-3, with D maybe TRBD2 (6 bases). The CDR3 is 15 residues long. V was clipped by 3 bases and J by 0 bases, with 10 bases between them. The germline V gene has CDR1 MNHEY and CDR2 SVGEGT. For the CDR3, the DNA is TGTGCCAGCAGTTATCGGCGGGATAGCACAGATACGCAGTATTTT. This encodes CASSYRRDSTDTQYF.

CDR3 amino acids: CASSVLAGSYEQYF. The CDR3 DNA follows: TGTGCCAGCAGCGTACTAGCGGGGTCCTACGAGCAGTACTTC. The gene calls are TRBV9 and TRBJ2-7; TRBD2 matches at 9 bases. With 1 base clipped from V and 1 base from J, the junction kept 0 bases outside the gene matches. CDR3 length equals 14 residues. CDR1 and CDR2 (germline): SGDLS, YYNGEE.

The chain employs TRBV6-2 or TRBV6-3 and TRBJ1-4; a weak D match, TRBD1 (5 bases). The CDR3 runs 14 residues. The V end was cut by 6 bases, the J end by 12 bases, with 20 bases between. CDR1 MNHEY and CDR2 SVGEGT come from the germline V gene. The CDR3 here is CASSPPWYGGQLFF. The DNA of the CDR3 is TGTGCCAGCAGCCCCCCCTGGTACGGGGGACAACTGTTTTTT.

The V call is TRBV28, the J call TRBJ2-3, with D possibly matching TRBD1 (5 bases). The ends were cut back, 6 bases at V and 0 bases at J, with 16 bases in the middle. The CDR3 has 16 residues. Germline-derived CDR1 and CDR2 are MDHEN and SYDVKM. CDR3 region: CASRTLGQVSTDTQYF. CDR3 sequence (DNA): TGTGCCAGCAGGACCCTGGGGCAGGTTAGCACAGATACGCAGTATTTT. Filled out from reference TRBV28 and TRBJ2-3, the complete variable domain reads DVKVTQSSRYLVKRTGEKVFLECVQDMDHENMFWYRQDPGLGLRLIYFSYDVKMKEKGDIPEGYSVSREKKERFSLILESASTNQTSMYLCASRTLGQVSTDTQYFGPGTRLTVL.

The chain uses TRBV19 and TRBJ2-5; TRBD2 agrees at 8 bases. The germline CDR1 and CDR2 sequences are LNHDA and SQIVND (reference sequence). The CDR3 covers 13 residues. Trimming at V came to 4 bases and at J to 4 bases, leaving 2 bases not matched to a gene. The CDR3 DNA reads TGTGCCAGTAGTACCGGACTAGCAGAGACCCAGTACTTC. The encoded protein is CASSTGLAETQYF. Drawing the rest from reference TRBV19 and TRBJ2-5, the complete variable domain is DGGITQSPKYLFRKEGQNVTLSCEQNLNHDAMYWYRQDPGQGLRLIYYSQIVNDFQKGDIAEGYSVSREKKESFPLTVTSAQKNPTAFYLCASSTGLAETQYFGPGTRLLVL.

The chain joins TRBV19 to TRBJ1-5; the match to TRBD1 covers 9 bases. The CDR3 is 14 residues long. CDR1 is LNHDA and CDR2 is SQIVND in the germline V gene (reference sequence). Trimming at V came to 4 bases and at J to 2 bases, leaving 0 bases not matched to a gene. The CDR3 DNA reads as TGTGCCAGTAGTAGACAGGGGGGCAATCAGCCCCAGCATTTT. Protein: CASSRQGGNQPQHF.

The chain employs TRBV30 and TRBJ1-2; D is perhaps TRBD1 (6 bases). The V gene's germline CDR1 is GTSNPN and CDR2 SVGIG (reference sequence). V was pared by 3 bases and J by 12 bases, with 14 bases between. This CDR3 has 11 residues. For the CDR3, the DNA is TGTGCCTGGAGCCTGGGGCAGGGGCACACCTTC. Amino acid sequence: CAWSLGQGHTF.

The chain combines TRBV4-2 with TRBJ2-1, with 15 bases lining up with TRBD2. This CDR3 spans 19 amino acids. Germline V gene lookup returns CDR1 LGHNA and CDR2 YNFKEQ. Trimming took 1 base from V and 3 from J; bases not matched to a gene: 7. The CDR3: CASSQVSGLAGGGYNEQFF. Written as DNA, the CDR3 is TGTGCCAGCAGCCAAGTGTCGGGACTAGCGGGAGGTGGCTACAATGAGCAGTTCTTC.

The V and J genes are TRBV7-2 and TRBJ1-6; TRBD1 matches 8 bases. The CDR3 contains 14 residues. Per germline, CDR1 SGHTA and CDR2 FQGNSA. The J segment lost 9 bases and the V segment lost 3 bases, leaving 4 bases of the junction unmatched. The CDR3 DNA sequence: TGTGCCAGCAGCTTTCAGGGGGCTGGTTCACCCCTCCACTTT. Protein product: CASSFQGAGSPLHF.